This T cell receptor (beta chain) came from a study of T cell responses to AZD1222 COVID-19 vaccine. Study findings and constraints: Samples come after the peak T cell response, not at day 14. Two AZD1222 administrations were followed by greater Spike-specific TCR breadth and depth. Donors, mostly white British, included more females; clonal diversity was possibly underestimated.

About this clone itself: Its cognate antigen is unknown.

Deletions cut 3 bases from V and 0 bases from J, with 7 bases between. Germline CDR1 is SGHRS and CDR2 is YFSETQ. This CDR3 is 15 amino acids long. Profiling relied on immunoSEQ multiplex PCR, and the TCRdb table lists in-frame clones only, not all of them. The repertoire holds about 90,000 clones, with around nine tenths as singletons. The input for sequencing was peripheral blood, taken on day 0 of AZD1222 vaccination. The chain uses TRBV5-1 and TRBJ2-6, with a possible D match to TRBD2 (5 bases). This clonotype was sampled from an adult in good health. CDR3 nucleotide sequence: TGCGCCAGCAGCTCCGGGGACTCTGGGGCCAACGTCCTGACTTTC. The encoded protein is CASSSGDSGANVLTF.